The T cell receptor (beta chain) under discussion was sequenced for a study of Graves' ophthalmopathy and Graves' hyperthyroidism. The TCR beta CDR3 regions underwent amplification from RNA transcripts. Second-round multiplex PCR came after a first-round RT-PCR that employed HTBI primers. TCRdb analysed the multiplex PCR reads with MiXCR anew, one entry per CDR3 protein. The sample has about 740,000 distinct CDR3 sequences, 40% seen once; the top ten hold approximately 46%. The study, taken as a whole, reports: A 13-signature model separated ophthalmopathy from stable hyperthyroidism, almost 90% sensitivity, approximately 84% specificity. Clonotypes were expanded in thyroid at above 0.001 frequency, and most also appeared in blood.

V lost 1 base and J 4 bases, leaving 10 bases between the germline ends. This CDR3 spans 15 amino acids. CDR1 and CDR2 (germline): SGHTA, FQGNSA. In this sample, this clonotype turned up a few times. Its specificity is unknown. The rearrangement uses TRBV7-2 and TRBJ1-4; unclear D gene. Sequencing was done on a sample of peripheral blood. The receptor was isolated from an adult man with Graves' ophthalmopathy. The CDR3 sequence: CASSLEGGFNEKLFF. The CDR3, as DNA: TGTGCCAGCAGCTTAGAGGGAGGCTTTAATGAAAAACTGTTTTTT.